This TCR beta chain was identified during a study of cytomegalovirus exposure and HLA in healthy donors. Overall study: A data release that came early held approximately 85 million unique TCRs from HLA-typed donors. Whole-study findings and limits: Trimming of TCR beta V- and J-genes showed a link, identified in a later analysis, to a missense DCLRE1C variant. Highly shared sequence variants in one cluster were likely a sequencing artifact. Researchers catalogued some 160 TCR beta chains as cytomegalovirus-associated.

The PCR used 60 Vbeta and 13 Jbeta primers. Produced via immunoSEQ multiplex PCR; TCRdb's table is partial and in-frame only. The sample includes over 150,000 clones, roughly 71% of them seen just once. As concerns this clone: The antigen remains undetermined.

The CDR3 spans 16 residues. The germline V gene encodes CDR1 SGHVT and CDR2 SQSDAQ. J was trimmed by 4 bases and V by 2 bases; bases with no gene match: 8. The gene calls are TRBV7-4 and TRBJ1-5; 7 bases align to TRBD1. The sequence came from a male donor in good health and CMV-seropositive. The specimen sequenced was PBMCs. CDR3 sequence: CASSLSTGQLNQPQHF. CDR3 coding DNA: TGTGCCAGCAGCTTATCTACGGGACAGTTAAATCAGCCCCAGCATTTT.